These 9 T cell receptor beta chains came from one sample sequenced in a study of blood T cell repertoires in COVID-19. Produced via immunoSEQ multiplex PCR; TCRdb's table is partial and in-frame only. The top ten hold approximately 0.86% of the sample, which has 90,000 to 150,000 clones, just over 70% seen once. The sequencing sample was made of peripheral blood. These receptors were obtained from a human donor with acute or convalescent COVID-19. The donor label of this sample is uncertain.

The rearrangement links TRBV11-2 to TRBJ2-2; D unclear. Per the germline V gene, CDR1 is SGHAT and CDR2 is FQNNGV. This CDR3 has 15 amino acids. V lost 1 base and J 5 bases, leaving 11 bases between the germline ends. CDR3 amino acids: CASSLAIRVTGELFF. The DNA for the CDR3 is TGTGCCAGCAGCTTAGCGATCCGGGTGACCGGGGAGCTGTTTTTT.

The chain couples TRBV25-1 to TRBJ1-4; D is ambiguous. V gave up 0 bases and J gave up 4 bases, with 12 bases separating them. The CDR3 has 16 amino acids. The germline V gene encodes CDR1 MGHDK and CDR2 SYGVNS. Here the CDR3 reads CASSEYLGSGNEKLFF. The CDR3 DNA follows: TGTGCCAGCAGTGAATACCTAGGCTCGGGTAATGAAAAACTGTTTTTT.

The V and J genes are TRBV19 and TRBJ1-2; a possible D gene is TRBD1 (5 bases). CDR1 is LNHDA, CDR2 SQIVND, per germline (reference sequence). V shed 5 bases and J shed 4 bases, with 11 bases lying between them. There are 13 residues in the CDR3. The CDR3 coding sequence is TGTGCCAGTAGTCAGGGAGGAAGCTATGGCTACACCTTC. Residues: CASSQGGSYGYTF.

This clone was seen only a few times. This chain links TRBV18 with TRBJ1-6; TRBD1 matches at 12 bases. V was clipped by 5 bases and J by 7 bases; unmatched bases: 3. Germline CDR1 is KGHSH and CDR2 is LQKENI. The CDR3 sequence is 15 residues long. CDR3 in amino acids: CASSVGTGGNSPLHF. The CDR3 DNA sequence: TGTGCCAGCTCAGTCGGGACAGGGGGCAATTCACCCCTCCACTTT.

In this sample, this clone turned up many times. The V gene is TRBV5-1, the J gene TRBJ2-3; TRBD1 matches at 7 bases. V was pared by 5 bases and J by 1 base, with 10 bases of the junction left unmatched. The CDR3 is 16 residues long. Per germline, CDR1 SGHRS and CDR2 YFSETQ. As DNA, the CDR3 is TGCGCCAGCAGAAGGGGGCTTTCCGGGGGCACAGATACGCAGTATTTT. Translated, it gives CASRRGLSGGTDTQYF. Full variable domain (outside the CDR3, taken from reference TRBV5-1 and TRBJ2-3): KAGVTQTPRYLIKTRGQQVTLSCSPISGHRSVSWYQQTPGQGLQFLFEYFSETQRNKGNFPGRFSGRQFSNSRSEMNVSTLELGDSALYLCASRRGLSGGTDTQYFGPGTRLTVL.

The CDR3: CAISERGNRNEQYV. DNA for the CDR3: TGTGCCATCAGTGAGAGGGGGAACAGGAACGAGCAGTACGTC. The genes are TRBV10-3 and TRBJ2-7; D might be TRBD1 (6 bases). The CDR3 is 14 residues long. Trimming stripped 2 bases from V and 5 bases from J, with 13 bases between. Germline assignment: CDR1 ENHRY and CDR2 SYGVKD.

The table lists this clone with a few counts. The J gene is TRBJ1-3, the V gene TRBV7-9; TRBD1 might be the D (5 bases). The V gene's germline CDR1 is SEHNR and CDR2 FQNEAQ (reference sequence). Trimming stripped 4 bases from V and 4 bases from J, with 14 bases between. The CDR3 is made up of 15 amino acids. For the CDR3, the DNA is TGTGCCAGCAGCTCGCCCGGCAGGGTGGGAAACACCATATATTTT. Translating gives CASSSPGRVGNTIYF.

The chain links TRBV4-1 to TRBJ1-6; TRBD1 aligns across 7 bases. Germline loops: CDR1 MGHRA, CDR2 YSYEKL. V gave up 1 base and J gave up 10 bases; unmatched junction bases: 10. This CDR3 has 16 amino acids. This CDR3 reads CASSQGSGTVRSPLHF. In nucleotides, the CDR3 is TGCGCCAGCAGCCAAGGTTCCGGGACAGTGAGGTCACCCCTCCACTTT.

The rearrangement joins TRBV5-1 to TRBJ2-6; the match to TRBD1 covers 7 bases. V was pared by 4 bases and J by 1 base, with 11 bases of the junction left unmatched. The CDR3 has 18 amino acids. The germline V gene has CDR1 SGHRS and CDR2 YFSETQ. Here the CDR3 DNA reads TGCGCCAGCAGCGGAAAACAGGGGACATATTCTGGGGCCAACGTCCTGACTTTC. Amino acid sequence: CASSGKQGTYSGANVLTF.